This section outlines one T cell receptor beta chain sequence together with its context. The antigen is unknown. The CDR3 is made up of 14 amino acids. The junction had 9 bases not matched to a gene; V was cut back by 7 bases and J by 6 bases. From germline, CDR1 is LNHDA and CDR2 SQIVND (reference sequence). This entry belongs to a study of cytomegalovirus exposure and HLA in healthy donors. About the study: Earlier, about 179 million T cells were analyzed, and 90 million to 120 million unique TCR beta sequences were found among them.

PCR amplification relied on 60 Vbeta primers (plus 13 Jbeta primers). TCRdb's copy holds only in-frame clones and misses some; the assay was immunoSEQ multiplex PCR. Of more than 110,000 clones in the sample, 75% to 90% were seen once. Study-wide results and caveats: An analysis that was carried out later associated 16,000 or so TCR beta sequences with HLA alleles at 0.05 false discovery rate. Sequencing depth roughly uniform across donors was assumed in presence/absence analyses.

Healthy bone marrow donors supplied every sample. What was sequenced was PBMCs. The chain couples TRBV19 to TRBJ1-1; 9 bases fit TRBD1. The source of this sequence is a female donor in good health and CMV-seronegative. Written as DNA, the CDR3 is TGTGCCAGTATGGAACAGGGGGCGATTGCTGAAGCTTTCTTT. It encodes CASMEQGAIAEAFF.